These 32 T cell receptor beta chains were all obtained from the same sample, sequenced in a study of human T cells and chemical hapten exposure. TCRdb processed the RACE reads anew with MiXCR; each CDR3 protein has one entry. This table has tens of thousands of distinct CDR3 sequences, about 11% appearing once. Time point meaning: patch test 1, 2 weeks after DPC sensitization. This sample's treatment: therapeutic diphenylcyclopropenone sensitization with weekly scalp DPC. The material sequenced was whole blood, taken in connection with sensitization to the hapten diphenylcyclopropenone (DPC). Receptors originate from a woman aged 45-59 years with alopecia areata. Some clones in this sample may be carry-over from other donors' samples.

This clonotype appeared many times. This chain connects TRBV6-5 to TRBJ2-2; D tentatively reads TRBD1 or TRBD2 (5 bases each). Trimming removed 6 bases at V and 1 base at J, with 9 bases between. This CDR3 has 14 amino acids. The germline V gene has CDR1 MNHEY and CDR2 SVGAGI. The DNA for the CDR3 is TGTGCCAGCAGAGAGAGGGGGAACACCGGGGAGCTGTTTTTT. It translates to CASRERGNTGELFF.

J is TRBJ2-2 and V is TRBV12-3 or TRBV12-4; 7 nucleotides match TRBD1. CDR3 length: 18 amino acids. Trimming took 1 base from V and 4 from J; bases not matched to a gene: 12. Here the CDR3 reads CASSLGTGIGGSTGELFF. The DNA for the CDR3 is TGTGCCAGCAGTTTAGGGACAGGAATTGGTGGGAGCACCGGGGAGCTGTTTTTT.

The table lists this clonotype with a few counts. The J gene is TRBJ2-7, the V gene TRBV28; D gene uncertain. V was trimmed by 3 bases and J by 6 bases, leaving 9 bases between them. This CDR3 is built from 12 residues. The germline gives CDR1 MDHEN, CDR2 SYDVKM. The CDR3 reads CASSFGRLEQYF. The CDR3 DNA reads TGTGCCAGCAGTTTCGGGCGACTCGAGCAGTACTTC.

This chain joins TRBV6-6 and TRBJ1-1, with D possibly being TRBD1 (5 bases). The V gene lost 0 bases and the J gene lost 5 bases, with 16 bases spanning the gap. This CDR3 spans 16 amino acids. Per germline, CDR1 MNHNY and CDR2 SVGAGI (reference sequence). Written as DNA, the CDR3 is TGTGCCAGCAGTTACTCGAGGGCAGGGTCGTGGACTGAAGCTTTCTTT. Translation: CASSYSRAGSWTEAFF.

The chain couples TRBV20-1 to TRBJ2-1; 14 bases line up with TRBD2. Trimming cost V 3 bases and J 0 bases; bases outside gene matches: 4. The germline CDR1 and CDR2 sequences are DFQATT and SNEGSKA (reference sequence). This CDR3 region has 17 residues. CDR3 sequence: CSASGLAGGRSYNEQFF. CDR3 in DNA: TGCAGTGCTAGCGGACTAGCGGGAGGACGCTCCTACAATGAGCAGTTCTTC.

This clonotype was detected a few times. V usage is TRBV27 and J usage is TRBJ2-1, with 7 bases identical to TRBD2. With V trimmed by 6 bases and J by 3 bases, 11 bases remained unmatched. Germline CDR1 MNHEY, CDR2 SMNVEV (reference sequence). The CDR3 is 16 residues long. The CDR3 region is CASSSVLGGIYNEQFF. CDR3 nucleotide sequence: TGTGCCAGCAGCTCTGTATTGGGAGGGATCTACAATGAGCAGTTCTTC.

This clonotype appeared a few times. The V call is TRBV10-3, the J call TRBJ2-7; TRBD1 aligns across 9 bases. The CDR3 runs to 15 residues. Germline loops: CDR1 ENHRY, CDR2 SYGVKD. J gave up 3 bases and V 2 bases, and 5 bases lay outside the gene matches. CDR3 loop: CAISEIDRGVYEQYF. The CDR3 bases are TGTGCCATCAGTGAGATCGACAGGGGGGTCTACGAGCAGTACTTC.

This clonotype has at least ten counts. The chain carries TRBV12-3 or TRBV12-4 and TRBJ2-2; D assignment may be TRBD1 or TRBD2 (6 bases each). The germline V and J ends were trimmed by 7 bases and 4 bases, with 19 bases remaining between them. CDR3 length: 16 residues. The CDR3 sequence: CASTPGGGQATGELFF. The CDR3 nucleotides read TGTGCCAGCACCCCTGGTGGGGGGCAGGCCACCGGGGAGCTGTTTTTT.

This clonotype has just a few counts. This chain uses TRBV12-3 or TRBV12-4 with TRBJ2-1, with a possible D match to TRBD1 (5 bases). The length of the CDR3 is 13 residues. Trimming left V 6 bases short and J 8 bases short, with 14 bases between. The CDR3 is CASSRWPRDEQFF. DNA of the CDR3: TGTGCCAGCAGCCGGTGGCCCAGGGATGAGCAGTTCTTC.

Ten or more counts support this clonotype. The rearrangement uses TRBV6-5 and TRBJ1-3; no definite D call. This CDR3 comprises 17 residues. Germline V gene lookup returns CDR1 MNHEY and CDR2 SVGAGI. V was clipped by 4 bases and J by 0 bases, with 16 bases between them. Here the CDR3 reads CASSFTARRFSGNTIYF. The CDR3 DNA reads as TGTGCCAGCAGTTTCACAGCACGACGGTTCTCTGGAAACACCATATATTTT.

This clonotype was detected a few times. The V and J genes are TRBV18 and TRBJ2-7, with TRBD1 matching over 9 bases. Germline-derived CDR1 and CDR2 are KGHSH and LQKENI. The CDR3 is made up of 15 amino acids. Trimming removed 3 bases from V and 5 bases from J; junction bases left unmatched: 8. CDR3 residues: CASSPVRDRADEQYF. The CDR3 coding sequence is TGTGCCAGCTCACCCGTCCGGGACAGGGCTGACGAGCAGTACTTC.

There are many counts of this clonotype. The J gene is TRBJ2-3, the V gene TRBV18; 10 positions match TRBD2. CDR1 and CDR2 (germline): KGHSH, LQKENI. V lost 3 bases, J lost 5 bases, and 14 bases stayed unmatched. The CDR3 consists of 18 residues. Here the CDR3 DNA reads TGTGCCAGCTCACCGCCCTCCCGTCCTAGCGGGGGTAGAGATACGCAGTATTTT. Protein sequence: CASSPPSRPSGGRDTQYF. Combining the CDR3 with reference TRBV18 and TRBJ2-3 gives the whole variable domain NAGVMQNPRHLVRRRGQEARLRCSPMKGHSHVYWYRQLPEEGLKFMVYLQKENIIDESGMPKERFSAEFPKEGPSILRIQQVVRGDSAAYFCASSPPSRPSGGRDTQYFGPGTRLTVL.

In this sample, this clonotype turned up many times. V gene TRBV2 combines with J gene TRBJ2-1; tentative D call: TRBD2 (5 bases). V was pared by 5 bases and J by 5 bases, with 13 bases between. CDR3 length: 14 amino acids. Looked up from germline, CDR1 is SNHLY and CDR2 is FYNNEI. The CDR3 DNA follows: TGTGCCAGCAGTTTGTTAGCGACCAACAATGAGCAGTTCTTC. Translated: CASSLLATNNEQFF. The whole variable domain, remainder taken from reference TRBV2 and TRBJ2-1, is EPEVTQTPSHQVTQMGQEVILRCVPISNHLYFYWYRQILGQKVEFLVSFYNNEISEKSEIFDDQFSVERPDGSNFTLKIRSTKLEDSAMYFCASSLLATNNEQFFGPGTRLTVL.

This clonotype was observed many times. The chain links TRBV12-3 or TRBV12-4 to TRBJ2-5; D remains ambiguous. The CDR3 loop spans 13 amino acids. With 7 bases removed from V and 5 bases from J, the gap between germline ends came to 14 bases. The CDR3 loop reads CASTDPEGETQYF. CDR3 bases: TGTGCCAGCACAGACCCGGAAGGGGAGACCCAGTACTTC.

This clonotype was found many times. The chain recombines TRBV29-1 with TRBJ2-7; possible D gene TRBD2, 6 bases. The V end lost 7 bases, the J end lost 4 bases, and 14 bases lay between the germline ends. The CDR3 is 12 amino acids. Germline V CDR1 and CDR2: SQVTM, ANQGSEA. As DNA, the CDR3 is TGCAGCGCCCGGGACTCATATTACGAGCAGTACTTC. Translating gives CSARDSYYEQYF.

The table lists this clonotype with a few counts. V is TRBV20-1 and J is TRBJ2-1; tentatively, D is TRBD2 (5 bases). V lost 0 bases to trimming and J lost 8 bases, with 14 bases between them. CDR3 length: 14 amino acids. Germline V gene lookup returns CDR1 DFQATT and CDR2 SNEGSKA (reference sequence). Written as DNA, the CDR3 is TGCAGTGCTAGAGAAAATCTAGCAATTCATGAGCAGTTCTTC. Amino acids: CSARENLAIHEQFF.

This sequence joins TRBV6-2 or TRBV6-3 and TRBJ1-1, with TRBD1 matching 9 bases. Per germline, CDR1 MNHEY and CDR2 SVGEGT. V was pared by 8 bases and J by 6 bases, with 10 bases of the junction left unmatched. This CDR3 is built from 14 residues. CDR3 nucleotides: TGTGCCAGCCTTTCAACAGGGGGCATCTCTGAAGCTTTCTTT. Translating it yields CASLSTGGISEAFF.

This sequence joins TRBV18 and TRBJ1-1, with D possibly matching TRBD1 (5 bases). Germline CDR1 KGHSH, CDR2 LQKENI. V was clipped by 4 bases and J by 1 base, with 13 bases between them. The CDR3 totals 15 residues. CDR3 DNA sequence: TGTGCCAGCTCACTTCTGGACAACCCGAACACTGAAGCTTTCTTT. This gives the protein CASSLLDNPNTEAFF.

This clonotype was counted only a few times. V gene TRBV28 combines with J gene TRBJ2-4, with a weak D call TRBD2 (6 bases). V gave up 2 bases and J gave up 3 bases, with 11 bases separating them. Germline CDR1 reads MDHEN; CDR2 reads SYDVKM. The CDR3 consists of 15 residues. CDR3 DNA sequence: TGTGCCAGCAGTTTAGCGGGATGGGACAAAAACATTCAGTACTTC. This codes for CASSLAGWDKNIQYF. Drawing the rest from reference TRBV28 and TRBJ2-4, the complete variable domain is DVKVTQSSRYLVKRTGEKVFLECVQDMDHENMFWYRQDPGLGLRLIYFSYDVKMKEKGDIPEGYSVSREKKERFSLILESASTNQTSMYLCASSLAGWDKNIQYFGAGTRLSVL.

This clonotype showed up many times. The V call is TRBV7-9, the J call TRBJ2-5; 7 bases align to TRBD1. V lost 6 bases, J lost 5 bases, and 12 bases stayed unmatched. Germline CDR1 reads SEHNR; CDR2 reads FQNEAQ (reference sequence). The length of the CDR3 is 15 residues. CDR3 region: CASRGGSPTLETQYF. The CDR3 nucleotides are TGTGCCAGCAGAGGGGGCAGCCCAACGCTGGAGACCCAGTACTTC.

This clonotype was counted a single time. The chain combines TRBV7-3 with TRBJ2-3; the match to TRBD2 covers 9 bases. In germline, CDR1 is SGHTA, CDR2 FQGTGA. The length of the CDR3 is 15 residues. The V segment lost 4 bases and the J segment 3 bases; nucleotides outside the gene matches: 5. Written as DNA, the CDR3 is TGTGCCAGCAGCTATAGCGGGGGAATTACAGATACGCAGTATTTT. Protein product: CASSYSGGITDTQYF.

The rearrangement links TRBV6-2 or TRBV6-3 to TRBJ2-2; D remains ambiguous. V was cut by 6 bases and J by 2 bases, with 13 bases left in between. The length of the CDR3 is 15 residues. CDR1 and CDR2 from the germline V gene are MNHEY and SVGEGT. Written as DNA, the CDR3 is TGTGCCAGCAGATCCTGGGCGGCCAACACCGGGGAGCTGTTTTTT. It specifies CASRSWAANTGELFF.

The chain has TRBV6-5 and TRBJ1-1; D ambiguous. CDR3 length: 14 amino acids. CDR1 and CDR2 (germline): MNHEY, SVGAGI. V was shortened by 2 bases and J by 0 bases, with 7 bases between the two germline ends. As DNA, the CDR3 is TGTGCCAGCAGTTACCTACAAATGAACACTGAAGCTTTCTTT. This translates into CASSYLQMNTEAFF.

The table lists this clonotype with many counts. V is TRBV18 and J is TRBJ1-5, with D unclear. This CDR3 comprises 15 residues. V gave up 3 bases and J gave up 2 bases, with 11 bases separating them. Germline CDR1 reads KGHSH; CDR2 reads LQKENI. CDR3: CASSPDRNRNQPQHF. As DNA, the CDR3 is TGTGCCAGCTCACCTGACCGGAACCGCAATCAGCCCCAGCATTTT.

The chain uses TRBV6-2 or TRBV6-3 and TRBJ2-1; D unresolved. CDR3 length: 13 amino acids. The ends were cut back, 5 bases at V and 15 bases at J, with 20 bases in the middle. Germline lookup yields CDR1 MNHEY and CDR2 SVGEGT. CDR3: CASSNVVGLPRFF. CDR3 coding DNA: TGTGCCAGCAGTAACGTAGTGGGTCTCCCCCGGTTCTTC.

This clonotype turned up a few times. The rearrangement uses TRBV9 and TRBJ1-2, with 8 bases fitting TRBD1. Unmatched junction bases numbered 3, after V lost 4 bases and J lost 4 bases. CDR3 length: 13 residues. Germline lookup yields CDR1 SGDLS and CDR2 YYNGEE. In DNA form, the CDR3 reads TGTGCCAGCAGCCGGACAGGGCCCTATGGCTACACCTTC. Translating it yields CASSRTGPYGYTF. Combining the CDR3 with reference TRBV9 and TRBJ1-2 gives the whole variable domain DSGVTQTPKHLITATGQRVTLRCSPRSGDLSVYWYQQSLDQGLQFLIQYYNGEERAKGNILERFSAQQFPDLHSELNLSSLELGDSALYFCASSRTGPYGYTFGSGTRLTVV.

CDR3 sequence (DNA): TGTGCCATCAGACACGAAGCGGCGGGAGGGAGCACAGATACGCAGTATTTT. Residues: CAIRHEAAGGSTDTQYF. The rearrangement joins TRBV10-3 to TRBJ2-3; 9 bases are a match to TRBD2. Germline V CDR1 and CDR2: ENHRY, SYGVKD. This CDR3 is 17 amino acids long. With V trimmed by 6 bases and J by 0 bases, 10 bases remained unmatched.

Many counts were recorded for this clonotype. The rearrangement uses TRBV4-1 and TRBJ1-1; D call uncertain. With 1 base removed from V and 5 bases from J, the gap between germline ends came to 17 bases. CDR1 is MGHRA, CDR2 YSYEKL, per germline. The CDR3 extends over 16 amino acids. CDR3: CASSQVRGRGRTEAFF. CDR3 coding DNA: TGCGCCAGCAGCCAAGTACGCGGGAGAGGGAGGACTGAAGCTTTCTTT.

This clonotype was detected only a few times. A much bigger clone sits one base away, suggesting this may be a read error. The chain recombines TRBV7-3 with TRBJ2-1; 8 bases are a match to TRBD1. CDR1 is SGHTA, CDR2 FQGTGA, per germline. With 8 bases clipped from V and 0 bases from J, the junction kept 12 bases outside the gene matches. The CDR3 runs 17 residues. CDR3 protein: CASGPRTGTGSYNEQFF. The CDR3, as DNA: TGTGCCAGCGGCCCGAGGACAGGGACGGGCTCCTACAATGAGCAGTTCTTC.

This clonotype was counted many times. The CDR3 sequence is CASRTPLTDTQYF. Here the CDR3 DNA reads TGTGCCAGCAGGACTCCGTTGACAGATACGCAGTATTTT. The chain carries TRBV28 and TRBJ2-3, with D uncertain. V lost 6 bases, J lost 3 bases, and 10 bases lay in between. Germline CDR1 reads MDHEN; CDR2 reads SYDVKM. CDR3 length: 13 amino acids.

V gene TRBV30 combines with J gene TRBJ1-3; D remains ambiguous. The CDR3 has 16 residues. Germline V gives CDR1 GTSNPN, CDR2 SVGIG (reference sequence). The V and J ends lost 0 bases and 0 bases respectively, with 12 bases between them. CDR3 loop: CAWSVMVSSSGNTIYF. The CDR3 nucleotides are TGTGCCTGGAGTGTAATGGTATCCTCCTCTGGAAACACCATATATTTT.

The sample holds a few counts of this clonotype. The chain is built from TRBV12-5 and TRBJ2-5; D unclear. With 6 bases removed from V and 1 base from J, the gap between germline ends came to 6 bases. The germline CDR1 and CDR2 sequences are LGHNT and FRNRAP. This CDR3 contains 12 residues. This chain's CDR3 is CASGLAQETQYF. The CDR3 nucleotides are TGTGCTAGTGGCCTCGCCCAAGAGACCCAGTACTTC. The entire variable domain, with the rest obtained from reference TRBV12-5 and TRBJ2-5, is as follows: DARVTQTPRHKVTEMGQEVTMRCQPILGHNTVFWYRQTMMQGLELLAYFRNRAPLDDSGMPKDRFSAEMPDATLATLKIQPSEPRDSAVYFCASGLAQETQYFGPGTRLLVL.